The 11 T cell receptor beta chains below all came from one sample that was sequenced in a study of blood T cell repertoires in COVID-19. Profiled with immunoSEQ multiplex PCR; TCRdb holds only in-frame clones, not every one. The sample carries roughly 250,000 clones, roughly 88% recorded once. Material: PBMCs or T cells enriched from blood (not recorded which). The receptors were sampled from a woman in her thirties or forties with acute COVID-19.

CDR3 protein: CASSPTAGPAQYF. Here the CDR3 DNA reads TGCGCCAGCAGTCCGACAGCAGGCCCTGCGCAGTACTTC. The genes are TRBV10-1 and TRBJ2-7; maybe TRBD1 (5 bases). The germline V and J ends were trimmed by 5 bases and 9 bases, with 17 bases remaining between them. There are 13 residues in the CDR3. Germline values: CDR1 WNHNN, CDR2 SYGVQD (reference sequence).

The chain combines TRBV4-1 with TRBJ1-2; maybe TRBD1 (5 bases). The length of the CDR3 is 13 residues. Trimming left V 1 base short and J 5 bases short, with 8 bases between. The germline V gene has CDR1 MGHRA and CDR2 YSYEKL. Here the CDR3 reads CASSQGSGYGYTF. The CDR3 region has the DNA TGCGCCAGCAGCCAAGGGTCAGGGTATGGCTACACCTTC.

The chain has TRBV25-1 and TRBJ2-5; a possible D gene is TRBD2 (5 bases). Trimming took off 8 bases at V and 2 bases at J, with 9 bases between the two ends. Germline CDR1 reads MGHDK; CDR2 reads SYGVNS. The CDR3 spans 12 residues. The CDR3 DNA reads TGTGCCAGCCAGCGGACTCAAGAGACCCAGTACTTC. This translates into CASQRTQETQYF.

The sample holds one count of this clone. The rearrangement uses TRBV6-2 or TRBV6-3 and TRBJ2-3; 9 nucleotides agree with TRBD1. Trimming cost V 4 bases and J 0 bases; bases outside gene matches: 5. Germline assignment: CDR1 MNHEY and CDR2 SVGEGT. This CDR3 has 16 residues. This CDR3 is CASSSTGTGSTDTQYF. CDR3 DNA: TGTGCCAGCAGTTCCACCGGGACAGGGAGCACAGATACGCAGTATTTT.

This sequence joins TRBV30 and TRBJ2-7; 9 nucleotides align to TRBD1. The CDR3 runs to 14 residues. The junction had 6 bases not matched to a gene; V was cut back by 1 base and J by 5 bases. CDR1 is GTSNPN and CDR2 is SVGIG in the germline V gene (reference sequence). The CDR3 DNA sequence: TGTGCCTGGAGTGCCGGACAGGGGACACACGAGCAGTACTTC. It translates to CAWSAGQGTHEQYF.

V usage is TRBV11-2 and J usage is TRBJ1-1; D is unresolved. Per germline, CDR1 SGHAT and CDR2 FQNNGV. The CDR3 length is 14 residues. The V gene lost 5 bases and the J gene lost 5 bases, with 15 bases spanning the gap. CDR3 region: CASSARSGTTEAFF. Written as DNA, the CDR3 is TGTGCCAGCAGCGCCCGGTCGGGTACGACTGAAGCTTTCTTT. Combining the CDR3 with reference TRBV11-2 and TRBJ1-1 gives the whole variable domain EAGVAQSPRYKIIEKRQSVAFWCNPISGHATLYWYQQILGQGPKLLIQFQNNGVVDDSQLPKDRFSAERLKGVDSTLKIQPAKLEDSAVYLCASSARSGTTEAFFGQGTRLTVV.

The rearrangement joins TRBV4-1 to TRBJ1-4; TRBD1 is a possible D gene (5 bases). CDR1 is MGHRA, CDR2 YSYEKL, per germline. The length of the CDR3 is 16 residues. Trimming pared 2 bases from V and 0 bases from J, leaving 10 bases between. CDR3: CASSQRTGATNEKLFF. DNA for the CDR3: TGCGCCAGCAGCCAAAGAACAGGAGCAACTAATGAAAAACTGTTTTTT.

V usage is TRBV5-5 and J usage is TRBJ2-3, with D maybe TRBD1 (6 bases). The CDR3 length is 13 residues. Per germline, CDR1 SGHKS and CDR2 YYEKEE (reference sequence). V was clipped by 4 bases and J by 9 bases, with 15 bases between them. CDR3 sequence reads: CASSVLQGNTQYF. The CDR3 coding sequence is TGTGCCAGCAGCGTCCTACAGGGCAACACGCAGTATTTT.

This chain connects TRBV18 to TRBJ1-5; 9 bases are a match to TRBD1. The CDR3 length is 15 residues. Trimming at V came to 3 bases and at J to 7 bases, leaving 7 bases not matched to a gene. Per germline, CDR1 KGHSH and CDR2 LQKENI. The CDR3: CASSPGQGRWQPQHF. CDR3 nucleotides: TGTGCCAGCTCACCGGGACAGGGACGGTGGCAGCCCCAGCATTTT.

The CDR3 region is CAISETGSSEKLFF. In DNA, the CDR3 is TGTGCCATCAGTGAGACAGGGTCGAGTGAAAAACTGTTTTTT. The rearrangement joins TRBV10-3 to TRBJ1-4; a weak D match, TRBD1 (6 bases). The ends were cut back, 2 bases at V and 7 bases at J, with 11 bases in the middle. CDR3 length equals 14 residues. Germline V gene sequence: CDR1 ENHRY, CDR2 SYGVKD.

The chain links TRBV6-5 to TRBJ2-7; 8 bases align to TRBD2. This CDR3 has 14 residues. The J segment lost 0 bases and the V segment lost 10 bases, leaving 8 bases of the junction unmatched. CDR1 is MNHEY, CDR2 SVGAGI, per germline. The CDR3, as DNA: TGTGCCACCCCCGGGAGGGGAAACTCCTACGAGCAGTACTTC. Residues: CATPGRGNSYEQYF.